The T cell receptor (beta chain) under discussion was sequenced for a study of blood T cell repertoires in COVID-19. Study context: Samples representing acute and convalescent COVID-19 were sourced from the United States, Italy and Spain. Sources were T cells, B-cell-depleted T cells, or PBMCs; the material itself was cDNA or gDNA.

Some clones are missing from TCRdb's copy, which holds only in-frame ones; the method was immunoSEQ multiplex PCR. The profile covers 150,000 to 200,000 clones, with around nine tenths appearing a single time and over 0.7% taken by the ten largest. V was pared by 4 bases and J by 7 bases, with 5 bases of the junction left unmatched. Looked up from germline, CDR1 is LNHDA and CDR2 is SQIVND (reference sequence). The CDR3 runs to 14 residues. The sequenced sample consisted of peripheral blood. This clonotype was sampled from a woman aged 18-29 years who had recovered from COVID-19. The chain joins TRBV19 to TRBJ2-1, with 9 bases identical to TRBD2. CDR3 sequence: CASSRGLAWNEQFF. CDR3 coding DNA: TGTGCCAGTAGTAGGGGACTAGCCTGGAATGAGCAGTTCTTC.